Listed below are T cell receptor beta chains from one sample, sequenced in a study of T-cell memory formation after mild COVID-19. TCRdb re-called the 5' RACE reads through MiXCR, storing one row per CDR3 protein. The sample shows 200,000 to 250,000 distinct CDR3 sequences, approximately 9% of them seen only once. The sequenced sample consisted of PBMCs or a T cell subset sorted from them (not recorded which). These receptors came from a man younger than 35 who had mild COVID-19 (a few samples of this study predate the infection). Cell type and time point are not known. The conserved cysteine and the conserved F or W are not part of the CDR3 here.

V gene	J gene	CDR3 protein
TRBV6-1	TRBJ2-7	ASSATGLGYEQY
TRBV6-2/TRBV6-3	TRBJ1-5	ASTYNSDSNQPQH
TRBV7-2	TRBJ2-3	ASSYRADTQY
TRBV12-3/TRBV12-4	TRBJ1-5	ASSLRGLDLDQPQH
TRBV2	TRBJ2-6	ASNLPGSGANVLT
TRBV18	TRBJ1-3	ASSPAGTAGNTIY
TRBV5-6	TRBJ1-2	ASSRLINYGYT
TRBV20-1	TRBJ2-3	SATSGATDTQY
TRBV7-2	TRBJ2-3	ASSTGTSGVVDTQY
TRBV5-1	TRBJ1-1	ASSSPFEDGTEAF
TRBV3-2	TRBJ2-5	ASSQDSERGGQETQY
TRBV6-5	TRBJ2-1	ASSPSGGNYNEQF